Described below is a single T cell receptor (beta chain) sequence and its context. Its specific antigen is unknown. Base qualities were left out, and no much larger clone turns up one base away. For this chain, trimming is 5 bases at the V end and 0 bases at the J end, and the number of junction bases without a gene match is 4. The CDR3 numbers 16 residues from cysteine through phenylalanine. Only the CDR3 DNA is retained, 48 bases long and in frame from the first base. Per the germline V gene, SGHAT is the CDR1 and FQNNGV is the CDR2. The sample is drawn from a study of PD-L1 blockade in urothelial cancer (dated by TCRdb to between 2016 and 2019). As for the study more broadly: All patients started therapy around 2014 and received atezolizumab 1,200 mg intravenously every 3 weeks. About 90% of the roughly 29 patients were identified as males with urothelial cancer of bladder origin, and a prior smoking history was reported by 18 of 29 patients. Patients had an ECOG performance status of 0 or 1 and had received between 0 and 3 prior chemotherapy regimens. Blood samples were analyzed at two time points: 3 weeks after treatment start (second dose) and 6 weeks after treatment start. Blood samples gave median yields of about 150,000 T cells and over 80,000 unique TCRs, along with a median clonality of around 0.08. The study was an exploratory multi-omic analysis of somatic, immune and clinical correlates of response to PD-L1 blockade with atezolizumab in urothelial cancer. TCR sequencing covered pretreatment tumor samples and matched, serially collected peripheral blood taken before and after atezolizumab treatment. Durable clinical benefit was defined as a progression-free survival longer than 6 months, and TCR features were additionally tested against progression-free survival and overall survival. In the same patients who had TCR sequencing, pretreatment tumors also underwent whole exome sequencing and RNA sequencing. Durable clinical benefit was achieved by nine patients and was not achieved by 20 patients. Pretreatment blood TCR-seq was available for around 29 patients, at least one posttreatment blood collection was obtained for 24 patients, and tumor TCR-seq was available for 24 patients.

Results and caveats for the whole study, not just this receptor: Improved progression-free and overall survival was associated with having pretreatment peripheral blood TCR clonality below the median. Patients with durable benefit showed greater expansion of tumor-associated TCR clones in peripheral blood 3 weeks after starting treatment (n of about 20, p = 0.022). Because the sample size was small (n ≈ 31) and many of the analyses were exploratory, the results are meant to be hypothesis-generating.

The cohort included 29 patients with locally advanced or metastatic urothelial carcinoma who were treated at Memorial Sloan Kettering on a trial protocol. Peripheral blood mononuclear cells were collected pretreatment and during treatment, with between 1 and 8 total time points obtained per patient. The Qiagen DNeasy Blood extraction kit was used to purify genomic DNA from total PBMCs and from tumor samples. PBMCs were collected pretreatment and during treatment, and were isolated and stored as previously described. Synthetic TCR analog templates were spiked into each PCR so that absolute template abundance could be estimated from read counts. TCRbeta CDR3 regions were amplified from genomic DNA with bias-controlled V and J gene primers using the immunoSEQ assay. Sequencing of rearranged TCRbeta segments was done at approximately 20X coverage. The paper's processing steps were these. Sequencing errors were corrected by clustering, and CDR3s were annotated against IMGT so that V, D and J genes could be assigned. Out-of-frame and stop-codon sequences were excluded, and only productive TCRbeta rearrangements were used in downstream analyses. Clonality was computed as one minus Shannon entropy normalized by the log of the number of unique productive sequences. Clones differing between time points or between blood and tumor were identified by Fisher's exact test with Benjamini-Hochberg correction at adjusted p below 0.01. TCRdb re-hosts the immuneACCESS table, in-frame sequences only. Its copies lack some clones; in the studies checked, an unresolved V gene accounts for under half of them, and the cause for the rest is not known. That table is the source of V, J and clone size, and D and trimming were worked out from the DNA. Present in this sample are approximately 110,000 clones, over 75% of which were seen just once. The leading ten clones occupy about 2.3% of the sample.

The sample was PBMCs, taken around atezolizumab (anti-PD-L1) treatment. The receptor's source is a man aged 45 to 65 with urothelial cancer. The chain joins TRBV11-2 to TRBJ1-5; TRBD1 matches 10 bases in the middle. The CDR3 corresponds to CASSGTGDYSNQPQHF. The sequence in DNA is TGTGCCAGCAGCGGGACAGGGGATTATAGCAATCAGCCCCAGCATTTT.